The 31 T cell receptor beta chains reported below all come from one sample, sequenced in a study of human T cells and chemical hapten exposure. TCRdb called the RACE reads again in MiXCR, with one record for every CDR3 protein. The sample includes about 98,000 distinct CDR3 sequences, roughly a tenth of them seen just once. Noted time point: pre-sensitization, week 0. Stated treatment: therapeutic diphenylcyclopropenone sensitization with weekly scalp DPC. The sequencing here drew on whole blood, taken in connection with sensitization to the hapten diphenylcyclopropenone (DPC). Receptors were obtained from a woman aged 60-70 years with alopecia areata. Some clones in this sample may be carry-over from other donors' samples.

There are many counts of this clonotype. V usage is TRBV5-1 and J usage is TRBJ1-3, with D maybe TRBD1 (5 bases). Germline V lookup: CDR1 SGHRS, CDR2 YFSETQ. The CDR3 spans 16 residues. The V and J ends lost 2 bases and 4 bases respectively, with 16 bases between them. The CDR3 nucleotides are TGCGCCAGCAGCTTCACCCGGGACGGCGGGGGAAACACCATATATTTT. This codes for CASSFTRDGGGNTIYF.

This clonotype was observed many times. V is TRBV7-9 and J is TRBJ2-1; no clear D gene. There are 11 residues in the CDR3. The V end was cut by 5 bases, the J end by 5 bases, with 4 bases between. Germline lookup yields CDR1 SEHNR and CDR2 FQNEAQ (reference sequence). The CDR3 here is CASSPHNEQFF. The CDR3, as DNA: TGTGCCAGCAGCCCCCACAATGAGCAGTTCTTC.

Of note for this clonotype: A read error may explain this, as a much larger clone is one base away. This sequence joins TRBV18 and TRBJ1-1; D is ambiguous. Between the trimmed V and J ends, which lost 0 bases and 4 bases, there was a span of 9 bases. The CDR3 totals 14 residues. Germline-derived CDR1 and CDR2 are KGHSH and LQKENI. The CDR3 DNA follows: TGTGCCAGCTCACCACCTTCCAGAACCACTGAAGCTTTCTTT. This translates into CASSPPSRTTEAFF. Variable domain in full (rest from reference TRBV18 and TRBJ1-1): NAGVMQNPRHLVRRRGQEARLRCSPMKGHSHVYWYRQLPEEGLKFMVYLQKENIIDESGMPKERFSAEFPKEGPSILRIQQVVRGDSAAYFCASSPPSRTTEAFFGQGTRLTVV.

This clonotype was observed many times. The gene calls are TRBV9 and TRBJ2-3, with TRBD2 matching over 8 bases. The CDR3 covers 16 residues. Germline loops: CDR1 SGDLS, CDR2 YYNGEE. V gave up 0 bases and J gave up 5 bases; unmatched junction bases: 8. In DNA, the CDR3 is TGTGCCAGCAGCGTAGTTGGTAGCGGGAACGTAGATACGCAGTATTTT. Its translation: CASSVVGSGNVDTQYF.

This clonotype has more than one count but fewer than ten. J is TRBJ2-2 and V is TRBV19, with a tentative D call TRBD1 (5 bases). The germline gives CDR1 LNHDA, CDR2 SQIVND (reference sequence). The CDR3 sequence is 16 residues long. Trimming left V 0 bases short and J 0 bases short, with 8 bases between. DNA for the CDR3: TGTGCCAGTAGTATAGAGCCAGGGTCGAACACCGGGGAGCTGTTTTTT. Protein product: CASSIEPGSNTGELFF.

The rearrangement joins TRBV18 to TRBJ2-5; no clear D. The germline V gene encodes CDR1 KGHSH and CDR2 LQKENI. V lost 4 bases to trimming and J lost 0 bases, with 9 bases between them. CDR3 length equals 14 residues. The CDR3 DNA reads TGTGCCAGCTCACATCCCACGTACCAAGAGACCCAGTACTTC. As protein: CASSHPTYQETQYF.

CDR3 in amino acids: CASSLAGAGSSYNEQFF. As DNA, the CDR3 is TGTGCCAGCAGCTTAGCGGGGGCGGGGAGCTCCTACAATGAGCAGTTCTTC. V and J are TRBV7-8 and TRBJ2-1; possibly TRBD1 or TRBD2 for D (6 bases each). With 0 bases removed from V and 0 bases from J, the gap between germline ends came to 12 bases. Germline-derived CDR1 and CDR2 are SGHVS and FQNEAQ. The CDR3 is 17 amino acids.

The J gene is TRBJ2-1, the V gene TRBV3-1, with D possibly TRBD2 on 7 matching bases. V was cut by 3 bases and J by 4 bases, with 16 bases left in between. Germline V gene data show CDR1 as LGHDT and CDR2 as YNNKEL (reference sequence). The CDR3 has 16 amino acids. The CDR3 protein is CASSQPRGAPYNEQFF. In nucleotides, the CDR3 is TGTGCCAGCAGCCAGCCTCGGGGGGCCCCTTACAATGAGCAGTTCTTC.

The CDR3 sequence: CASSVTGADGELFF. The CDR3, as DNA: TGTGCCAGCAGCGTTACAGGGGCGGACGGGGAGCTGTTTTTT. The V call is TRBV9, the J call TRBJ2-2, with 7 bases aligning to TRBD1. Trimming removed 2 bases from V and 7 bases from J; junction bases left unmatched: 5. The CDR3 consists of 14 residues. The germline CDR1 and CDR2 sequences are SGDLS and YYNGEE. The variable domain in full, completed from reference TRBV9 and TRBJ2-2, reads DSGVTQTPKHLITATGQRVTLRCSPRSGDLSVYWYQQSLDQGLQFLIQYYNGEERAKGNILERFSAQQFPDLHSELNLSSLELGDSALYFCASSVTGADGELFFGEGSRLTVL.

This clonotype was recorded a few times. The rearrangement joins TRBV25-1 to TRBJ2-5, with a weak D call TRBD1 (6 bases). The CDR3 totals 14 residues. V lost 2 bases, J lost 5 bases, and 12 bases lay in between. The germline V gene encodes CDR1 MGHDK and CDR2 SYGVNS. The DNA for the CDR3 is TGTGCCAGCAGTGAAGGGGGCACGGGGGAGACCCAGTACTTC. Translating it yields CASSEGGTGETQYF. Full variable domain (remainder filled in from reference TRBV25-1 and TRBJ2-5): EADIYQTPRYLVIGTGKKITLECSQTMGHDKMYWYQQDPGMELHLIHYSYGVNSTEKGDLSSESTVSRIRTEHFPLTLESARPSHTSQYLCASSEGGTGETQYFGPGTRLLVL.

This chain uses TRBV12-3 or TRBV12-4 with TRBJ1-2, with D perhaps matching TRBD1 (6 bases). V was trimmed by 3 bases and J by 8 bases, leaving 10 bases between them. There are 12 residues in the CDR3. The DNA for the CDR3 is TGTGCCAGCAGTTTGAACAGGGAGGGCTACACCTTC. This encodes CASSLNREGYTF.

Only a few counts were recorded for this clonotype. CDR3 bases: TGTGCCAGCAGCCAACCTAGGGACTACCAAGAGACCCAGTACTTC. Translated: CASSQPRDYQETQYF. The J gene is TRBJ2-5, the V gene TRBV3-1, with D maybe TRBD2 (6 bases). V gave up 2 bases and J gave up 0 bases, with 10 bases separating them. The CDR3 covers 15 residues. Germline V gene data show CDR1 as LGHDT and CDR2 as YNNKEL (reference sequence).

The rearrangement uses TRBV10-3 and TRBJ1-2; possibly TRBD1 for D (5 bases). V was cut by 6 bases and J by 1 base, with 15 bases left in between. The V gene's germline CDR1 is ENHRY and CDR2 SYGVKD. This CDR3 contains 15 residues. CDR3 amino acids: CAIREGPQHNYGYTF. DNA for the CDR3: TGTGCCATCAGGGAGGGACCGCAACATAACTATGGCTACACCTTC.

The V and J genes are TRBV7-2 and TRBJ2-5; D gene ambiguous. Germline V gene lookup returns CDR1 SGHTA and CDR2 FQGNSA. The length of the CDR3 is 15 residues. V was pared by 1 base and J by 2 bases, with 11 bases between. The CDR3 DNA sequence: TGTGCCAGCAGCTTAGTTTCGACCCCTCAAGAGACCCAGTACTTC. It is translated as CASSLVSTPQETQYF.

This clonotype was seen many times. The chain uses TRBV11-2 and TRBJ2-1; 7 bases match TRBD1. The CDR3 extends over 14 amino acids. Per the germline V gene, CDR1 is SGHAT and CDR2 is FQNNGV. Germline trimming cut 5 bases from V and 4 bases from J; bases unmatched to any gene: 5. CDR3 DNA: TGTGCCAGCAGCCAAACGACAGGGTACAATGAGCAGTTCTTC. It is translated as CASSQTTGYNEQFF.

This clonotype was counted only a few times. This chain uses TRBV11-2 with TRBJ2-4, with D tentatively TRBD2 (6 bases). Germline CDR1 reads SGHAT; CDR2 reads FQNNGV. The ends were cut back, 1 base at V and 7 bases at J, with 17 bases in the middle. The CDR3 has 16 amino acids. CDR3 region: CASSLARGTNFNIQYF. The DNA of the CDR3 is TGTGCCAGCAGCTTAGCCCGGGGGACCAATTTTAACATTCAGTACTTC.

Remarks on this clonotype: Relative to the germline gene, one junction end is altered; a read error may explain this. The chain carries TRBV29-1 and TRBJ2-6; no reliable D call. Germline assignment: CDR1 SQVTM and CDR2 ANQGSEA. The CDR3 extends over 12 amino acids. The CDR3 coding sequence is TGCGGCGTACTCTCTGGGGCCAACGTCCTGACTTTC. Residues: CGVLSGANVLTF.

This clonotype was observed many times. The chain joins TRBV20-1 to TRBJ1-4, with TRBD1 matching over 8 bases. The trim removed 4 bases at V and 6 bases at J, leaving 4 bases unmatched. This CDR3 has 13 amino acids. Germline values: CDR1 DFQATT, CDR2 SNEGSKA (reference sequence). The CDR3 protein is CSATGGRDEKLFF. The CDR3 region has the DNA TGCAGTGCTACAGGGGGCCGGGATGAAAAACTGTTTTTT.

This clonotype was seen repeatedly, ten times or more. The genes are TRBV12-3 or TRBV12-4 and TRBJ1-6; no firm D call. V was cut by 6 bases and J by 11 bases, with 14 bases left in between. The CDR3 sequence is 13 residues long. Written as DNA, the CDR3 is TGTGCCAGCAGAGGAACCGGGAGGCCACCCCTCCACTTT. Translating it yields CASRGTGRPPLHF.

This clonotype was detected ten times or more. This chain connects TRBV30 to TRBJ1-1; D ambiguous. Germline assignment: CDR1 GTSNPN and CDR2 SVGIG (reference sequence). The germline V and J ends were trimmed by 2 bases and 8 bases, with 6 bases remaining between them. The CDR3 sequence is 10 residues long. Here the CDR3 DNA reads TGTGCCTGGAGTATGGGCGAAGCTTTCTTT. Its translation: CAWSMGEAFF.

This clonotype has at least ten counts. The rearrangement uses TRBV7-2 and TRBJ2-7, with D perhaps matching TRBD2 (5 bases). The CDR3 totals 13 residues. Trimming pared 3 bases from V and 3 bases from J, leaving 9 bases between. Germline V gene data show CDR1 as SGHTA and CDR2 as FQGNSA. CDR3 amino acids: CASSLGVFYEQYF. The DNA for the CDR3 is TGTGCCAGCAGCTTGGGAGTTTTCTACGAGCAGTACTTC.

The rearrangement uses TRBV29-1 and TRBJ1-2, with D possibly matching TRBD1 (5 bases). The germline CDR1 and CDR2 sequences are SQVTM and ANQGSEA. Trimming left V 0 bases short and J 4 bases short, with 18 bases between. The CDR3 covers 16 residues. The DNA of the CDR3 is TGCAGCGTTGAAGATAGAAGTCGTTCGGGACTCTATGGCTACACCTTC. It specifies CSVEDRSRSGLYGYTF.

This clonotype was recorded many times. The chain employs TRBV10-3 and TRBJ2-7; TRBD1 might be the D (5 bases). Germline V lookup: CDR1 ENHRY, CDR2 SYGVKD. Trimming took off 4 bases at V and 1 base at J, with 11 bases between the two ends. The CDR3 extends over 14 amino acids. The CDR3 sequence: CAISGPTVSYEQYF. The CDR3 nucleotides are TGTGCCATCAGTGGCCCGACAGTTTCCTACGAGCAGTACTTC.

This clonotype was counted only a few times. The junction does not match germline at one end; this may be a read error. V gene TRBV7-7 combines with J gene TRBJ2-2, with 12 positions matching TRBD2. Germline V gene sequence: CDR1 SSHAT, CDR2 FNYEAQ (reference sequence). CDR3 size: 19 residues. The CDR3 DNA reads as TGTGCTAGCAGCTACCCTCCGGGACTAGCGGGTGTGAACACCGGGGAGCTGTTTTTT. Its translation is CASSYPPGLAGVNTGELFF. The full variable domain, rest sourced from reference TRBV7-7 and TRBJ2-2, is GAGVSQSPRYKVTKRGQDVTLRCDPISSHATLYWYQQALGQGPEFLTYFNYEAQPDKSGLPSDRFSAERPEGSISTLTIQRTEQRDSAMYRCASSYPPGLAGVNTGELFFGEGSRLTVL.

This clonotype appeared many times. The gene calls are TRBV10-3 and TRBJ1-3, with no clear D. This CDR3 is built from 15 residues. CDR1 is ENHRY and CDR2 is SYGVKD in the germline V gene. Deletions cut 4 bases from V and 0 bases from J, with 10 bases between. CDR3 in amino acids: CAISAGGLSGNTIYF. In DNA, the CDR3 is TGTGCCATCAGTGCGGGCGGTCTCTCTGGAAACACCATATATTTT.

This clonotype was detected many times. This chain joins TRBV5-1 and TRBJ1-3; no clear D. The CDR3 consists of 14 residues. The V gene lost 0 bases and the J gene lost 2 bases, with 6 bases spanning the gap. The germline CDR1 and CDR2 sequences are SGHRS and YFSETQ. The CDR3 DNA reads TGCGCCAGCAGCTTGGGGATAGCTGGAAACACCATATATTTT. Its protein is CASSLGIAGNTIYF.

The chain is built from TRBV10-2 and TRBJ1-2, with D perhaps matching TRBD1 (6 bases). Per the germline V gene, CDR1 is WSHSY and CDR2 is SAAADI. CDR3 size: 15 residues. Between the trimmed V and J ends, which lost 4 bases and 6 bases, there was a span of 18 bases. In nucleotides, the CDR3 is TGCGCCAGCAGTGGCACAGCCGGGGGGGCGCATGGCTACACCTTC. This codes for CASSGTAGGAHGYTF.

V usage is TRBV5-1 and J usage is TRBJ1-1; 9 nucleotides line up with TRBD1. The CDR3 is made up of 15 amino acids. CDR1 SGHRS and CDR2 YFSETQ come from the germline V gene. V lost 4 bases, J lost 0 bases, and 4 bases stayed unmatched. The CDR3 is CASSPGDRVNTEAFF. In DNA, the CDR3 is TGCGCCAGCAGCCCTGGGGACAGGGTGAACACTGAAGCTTTCTTT.

In this sample, this clonotype turned up many times. V is TRBV5-1 and J is TRBJ2-2; possible D gene TRBD1, 6 bases. This CDR3 is built from 15 residues. CDR1 SGHRS and CDR2 YFSETQ come from the germline V gene. V lost 0 bases and J 4 bases, leaving 10 bases between the germline ends. CDR3 nucleotide sequence: TGCGCCAGCAGCTTGGTCACAGGGAGCACCGGGGAGCTGTTTTTT. Translation: CASSLVTGSTGELFF.

This clonotype was counted a few times. The gene calls are TRBV10-1 and TRBJ2-7; 7 bases map to TRBD1. With 3 bases clipped from V and 0 bases from J, the junction kept 8 bases outside the gene matches. This CDR3 contains 16 residues. Germline values: CDR1 WNHNN, CDR2 SYGVQD (reference sequence). The CDR3 loop is CASSETSGTASYEQYF. The CDR3 DNA reads TGCGCCAGCAGTGAAACCTCCGGGACAGCCTCCTACGAGCAGTACTTC.

This clonotype was observed many times. This rearrangement joins TRBV20-1 to TRBJ2-1; 7 bases are a match to TRBD1. The germline V gene has CDR1 DFQATT and CDR2 SNEGSKA (reference sequence). This CDR3 comprises 15 residues. The junction had 3 bases not matched to a gene; V was cut back by 1 base and J by 0 bases. CDR3 sequence: CSARVQGISYNEQFF. The CDR3 DNA sequence: TGCAGTGCTAGAGTACAGGGGATCTCCTACAATGAGCAGTTCTTC.